Listed here are 3 T cell receptor beta chains from one sample, sequenced in a study of CXCR3-negative and CXCR3-positive naive CD8 T cells. All TRB cDNA libraries came from 5' RACE performed with UMI labels. Reprocessing the 5' RACE reads, TCRdb reports a single entry for every CDR3 protein and omits DNA. The sample has about 48,000 distinct CDR3 sequences, and its top ten clones hold about 15%. Input material: memory CD8+ T cells from blood. These receptors were obtained from a human donor in good health. Some clones in this sample may be carry-over from other donors' samples.

The rearrangement joins TRBV7-3 to TRBJ1-5. This CDR3 is 14 amino acids long. Germline V CDR1 and CDR2: SGHTA, FQGTGA. The CDR3 here is CASSLDGSNQPQHF.

The rearrangement uses TRBV29-1 and TRBJ2-5; no DNA is available, so the TRBD1 call from TCRdb remains unchecked. The CDR3 is 17 residues long. The V gene's germline CDR1 is SQVTM and CDR2 ANQGSEA. CDR3 protein: CSVEAWTANLLPETQYF.

V usage is TRBV29-1 and J usage is TRBJ2-3; TCRdb indicates TRBD2, and absent DNA this call remains unverified. The CDR3 is made up of 15 amino acids. Germline values: CDR1 SQVTM, CDR2 ANQGSEA. This CDR3 reads CSVETSGRSTDTQYF.